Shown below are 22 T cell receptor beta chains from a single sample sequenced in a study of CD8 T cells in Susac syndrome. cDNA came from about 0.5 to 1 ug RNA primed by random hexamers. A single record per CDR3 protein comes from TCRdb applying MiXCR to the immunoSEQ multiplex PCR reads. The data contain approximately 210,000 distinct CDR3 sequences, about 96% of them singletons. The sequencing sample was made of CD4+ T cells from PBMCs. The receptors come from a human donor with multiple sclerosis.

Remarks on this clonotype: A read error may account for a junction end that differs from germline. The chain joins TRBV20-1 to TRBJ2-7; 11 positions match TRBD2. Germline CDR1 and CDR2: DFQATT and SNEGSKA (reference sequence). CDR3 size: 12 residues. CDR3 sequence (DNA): TGCAGTGCAAGCACACCGGGACTAGCGGTGATCTTC. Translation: CSASTPGLAVIF.

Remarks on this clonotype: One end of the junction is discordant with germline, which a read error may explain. CDR3: CSARLSSGGEQLF. The CDR3 nucleotides are TGCAGTGCTAGATTGAGTAGCGGGGGGGAACAGCTCTTC. The rearrangement links TRBV20-1 to TRBJ2-1; 11 bases agree with TRBD2. Per the germline V gene, CDR1 is DFQATT and CDR2 is SNEGSKA (reference sequence). There are 13 residues in the CDR3.

The CDR3 coding sequence is TGCAGCGTTTCCTCAAGCCTTCATCAGCCCCAGCATTTT. Translation: CSVSSSLHQPQHF. The rearrangement uses TRBV29-1 and TRBJ1-5; no reliable D call. The CDR3 sequence is 13 residues long. With 5 bases removed from V and 5 bases from J, the gap between germline ends came to 13 bases. CDR1 is SQVTM and CDR2 is ANQGSEA in the germline V gene.

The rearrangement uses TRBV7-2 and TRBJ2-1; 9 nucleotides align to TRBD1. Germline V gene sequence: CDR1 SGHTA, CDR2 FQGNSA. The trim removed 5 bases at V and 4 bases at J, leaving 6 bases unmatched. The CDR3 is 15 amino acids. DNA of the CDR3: TGTGCCAGCAGCCCGGGACAGGGCGGGTACAATGAGCAGTTCTTC. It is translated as CASSPGQGGYNEQFF.

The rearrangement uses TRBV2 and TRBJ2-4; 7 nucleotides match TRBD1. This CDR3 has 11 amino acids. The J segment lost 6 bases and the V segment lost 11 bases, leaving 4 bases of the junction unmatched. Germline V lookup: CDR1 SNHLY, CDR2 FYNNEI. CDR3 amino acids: CAAYRGNIQYF. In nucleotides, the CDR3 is TGTGCCGCGTACAGGGGAAACATTCAGTACTTC.

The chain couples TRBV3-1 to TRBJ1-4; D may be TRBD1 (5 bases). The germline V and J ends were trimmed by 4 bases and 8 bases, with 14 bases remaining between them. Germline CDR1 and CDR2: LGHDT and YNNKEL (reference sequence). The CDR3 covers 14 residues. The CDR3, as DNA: TGTGCCAGCAGCCTCGGGACTTCTGAGGAAAAACTGTTTTTT. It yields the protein CASSLGTSEEKLFF.

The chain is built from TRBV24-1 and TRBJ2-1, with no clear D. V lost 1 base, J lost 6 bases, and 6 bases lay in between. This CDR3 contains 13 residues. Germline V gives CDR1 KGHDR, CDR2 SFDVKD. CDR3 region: CATSDFASNEQFF. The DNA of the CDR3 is TGTGCCACCAGTGATTTTGCGTCCAATGAGCAGTTCTTC.

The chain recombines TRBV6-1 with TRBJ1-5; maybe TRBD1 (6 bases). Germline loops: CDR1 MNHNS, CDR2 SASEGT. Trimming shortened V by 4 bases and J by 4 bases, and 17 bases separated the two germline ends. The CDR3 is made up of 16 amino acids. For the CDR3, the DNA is TGTGCCAGCAGTGCCTTGGCACAGGGCCCGAATCAGCCCCAGCATTTT. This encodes CASSALAQGPNQPQHF.

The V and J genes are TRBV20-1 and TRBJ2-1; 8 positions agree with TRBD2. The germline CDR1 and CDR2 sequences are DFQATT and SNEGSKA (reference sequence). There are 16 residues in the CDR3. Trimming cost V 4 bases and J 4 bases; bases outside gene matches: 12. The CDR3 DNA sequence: TGCAGTGCTACTCACCTTCAGCGGGGGATTTACAATGAGCAGTTCTTC. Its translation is CSATHLQRGIYNEQFF.

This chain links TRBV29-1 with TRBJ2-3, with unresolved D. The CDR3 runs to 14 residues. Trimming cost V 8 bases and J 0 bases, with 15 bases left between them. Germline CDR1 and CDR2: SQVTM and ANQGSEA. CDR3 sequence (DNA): TGCAGCATCTGCCTGGGGATTAGCACAGATACGCAGTATTTT. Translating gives CSICLGISTDTQYF.

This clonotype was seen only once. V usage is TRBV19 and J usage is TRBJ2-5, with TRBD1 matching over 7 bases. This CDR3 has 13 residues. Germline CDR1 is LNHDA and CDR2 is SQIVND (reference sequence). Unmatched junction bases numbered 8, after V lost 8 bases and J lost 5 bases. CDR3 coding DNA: TGTGCCAGTTCGACAGGGACCCGCGAGACCCAGTACTTC. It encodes CASSTGTRETQYF.

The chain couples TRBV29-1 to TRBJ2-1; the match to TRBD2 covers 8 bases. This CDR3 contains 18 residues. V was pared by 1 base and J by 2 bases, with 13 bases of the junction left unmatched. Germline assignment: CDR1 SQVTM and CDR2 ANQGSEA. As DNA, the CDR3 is TGCAGCGTTGAAGCTGGGGTCTTGGGCGGGAGGCCCTACAATGAGCAGTTCTTC. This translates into CSVEAGVLGGRPYNEQFF.

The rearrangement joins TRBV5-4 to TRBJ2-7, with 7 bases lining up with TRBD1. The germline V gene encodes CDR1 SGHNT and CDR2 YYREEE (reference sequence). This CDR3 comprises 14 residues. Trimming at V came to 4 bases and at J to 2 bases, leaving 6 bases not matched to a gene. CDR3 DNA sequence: TGTGCCAGCAGCCGGACAGGCCCAACCTACGAGCAGTACTTC. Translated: CASSRTGPTYEQYF. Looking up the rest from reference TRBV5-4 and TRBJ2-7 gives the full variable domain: ETGVTQSPTHLIKTRGQQVTLRCSSQSGHNTVSWYQQALGQGPQFIFQYYREEENGRGNFPPRFSGLQFPNYSSELNVNALELDDSALYLCASSRTGPTYEQYFGPGTRLTVT.

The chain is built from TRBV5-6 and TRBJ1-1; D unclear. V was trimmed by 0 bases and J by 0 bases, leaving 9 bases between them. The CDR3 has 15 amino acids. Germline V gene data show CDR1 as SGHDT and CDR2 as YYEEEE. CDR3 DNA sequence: TGTGCCAGCAGCTTGGCACAACTATTGAACACTGAAGCTTTCTTT. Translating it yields CASSLAQLLNTEAFF.

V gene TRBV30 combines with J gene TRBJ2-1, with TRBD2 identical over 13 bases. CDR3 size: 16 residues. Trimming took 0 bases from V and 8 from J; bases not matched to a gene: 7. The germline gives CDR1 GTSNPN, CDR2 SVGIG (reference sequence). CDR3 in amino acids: CAWSVTSGRATDEQFF. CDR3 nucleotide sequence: TGTGCCTGGAGTGTAACTAGCGGGAGGGCCACTGATGAGCAGTTCTTC.

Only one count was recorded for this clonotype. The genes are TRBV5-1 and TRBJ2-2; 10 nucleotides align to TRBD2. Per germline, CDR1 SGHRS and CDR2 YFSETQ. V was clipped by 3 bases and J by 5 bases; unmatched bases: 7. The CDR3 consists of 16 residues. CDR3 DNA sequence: TGCGCCAGCAGCTCACCTAGCGGGAGAGCTACCGGGGAGCTGTTTTTT. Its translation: CASSSPSGRATGELFF.

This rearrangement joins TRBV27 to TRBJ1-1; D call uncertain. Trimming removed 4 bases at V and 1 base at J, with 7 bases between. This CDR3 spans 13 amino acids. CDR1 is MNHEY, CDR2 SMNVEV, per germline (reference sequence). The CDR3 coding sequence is TGTGCCAGCAGTTGGGAGGAGAACACTGAAGCTTTCTTT. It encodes CASSWEENTEAFF.

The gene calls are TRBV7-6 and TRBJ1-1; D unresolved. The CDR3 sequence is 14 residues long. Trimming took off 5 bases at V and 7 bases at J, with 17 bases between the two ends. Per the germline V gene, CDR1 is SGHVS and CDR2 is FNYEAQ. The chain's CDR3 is CASSPRVVTNEAFF. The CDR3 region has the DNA TGTGCCAGCAGCCCTAGGGTGGTGACAAATGAAGCTTTCTTT.

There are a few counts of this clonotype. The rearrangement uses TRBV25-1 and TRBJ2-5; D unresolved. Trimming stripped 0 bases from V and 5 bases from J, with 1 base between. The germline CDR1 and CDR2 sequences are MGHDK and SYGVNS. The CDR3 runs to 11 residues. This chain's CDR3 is CASSEYETQYF. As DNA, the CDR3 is TGTGCCAGCAGTGAATATGAGACCCAGTACTTC.

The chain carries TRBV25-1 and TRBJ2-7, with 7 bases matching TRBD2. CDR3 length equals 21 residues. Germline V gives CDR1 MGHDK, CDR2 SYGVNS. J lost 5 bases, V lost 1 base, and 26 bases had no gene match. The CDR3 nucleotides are TGTGCCAGCAGTGAATGGGCTGCTGAGATTGAGGTCCTAAGCGGGAACCACGAGCAGTACTTC. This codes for CASSEWAAEIEVLSGNHEQYF.

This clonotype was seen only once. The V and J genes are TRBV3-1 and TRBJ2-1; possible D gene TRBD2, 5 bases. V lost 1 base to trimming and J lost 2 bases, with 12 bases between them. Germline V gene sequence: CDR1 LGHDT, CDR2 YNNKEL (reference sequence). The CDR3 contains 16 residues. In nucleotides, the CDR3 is TGTGCCAGCAGCCAAGGTCAACTAGTACCCTACAATGAGCAGTTCTTC. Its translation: CASSQGQLVPYNEQFF.

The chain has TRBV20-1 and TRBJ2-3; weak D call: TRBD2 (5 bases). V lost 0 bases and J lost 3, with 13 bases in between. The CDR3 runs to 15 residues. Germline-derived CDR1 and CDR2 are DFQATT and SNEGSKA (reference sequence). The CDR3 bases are TGCAGTGCTAGAGATGTGGCGGGCTTGACAGATACGCAGTATTTT. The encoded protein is CSARDVAGLTDTQYF.